The rows below give T cell receptor beta chains drawn from one sample of a study of blood T cell repertoires in COVID-19. Sequencing used immunoSEQ multiplex PCR; TCRdb keeps in-frame clones, though not all of them. This sample has a few hundred thousand clones, with around 85% found just once. Sequences were obtained from PBMCs or T cells enriched from blood (not recorded which). All receptors derive from a middle-aged man who had recovered from COVID-19. Both conserved end residues are part of each CDR3. The D gene is left open where the match is weak. Expanded clones are given a class, and other clones once, few, many or no size at all.

J gene: TRBJ2-7; V gene: TRBV29-1; D gene: -; clone size: few; CDR3 DNA: TGCAGCGTTGAATTAACAGACTACGAGCAGTACTTC; CDR3 protein: CSVELTDYEQYF
J gene: TRBJ2-2; V gene: TRBV27; D gene: -; clone size: -; CDR3 DNA: TGTGCCAGCAGTTTGGTCAGTTCTACCGGGGAGCTGTTTTTT; CDR3 protein: CASSLVSSTGELFF
J gene: TRBJ1-3; V gene: TRBV7-8; D gene: -; clone size: -; CDR3 DNA: TGTGCCAGCAGCAATATATCTCCTGGAAACACCATATATTTT; CDR3 protein: CASSNISPGNTIYF
J gene: TRBJ1-2; V gene: TRBV6-5; D gene: -; clone size: -; CDR3 DNA: TGTGCCAGCAGTACCGCGGGTTGGGATGATCGTGGCTACACCTTC; CDR3 protein: CASSTAGWDDRGYTF
J gene: TRBJ1-1; V gene: TRBV2; D gene: -; clone size: -; CDR3 DNA: TGTGCCAGCAGTCCGACGGGCCCTCGGGGAGCTTTCTTT; CDR3 protein: CASSPTGPRGAFF
J gene: TRBJ1-2; V gene: TRBV7-9; D gene: TRBD1; clone size: -; CDR3 DNA: TGTGCCAGCAGCCCCAGGACAGGCAACTATGGCTACACCTTC; CDR3 protein: CASSPRTGNYGYTF
J gene: TRBJ1-3; V gene: TRBV3-1/TRBV3-2; D gene: -; clone size: once; CDR3 DNA: TGTGCCACGGCGGCCAGGGATAGATACTCTGGAAACACCATATATTTT; CDR3 protein: CATAARDRYSGNTIYF
J gene: TRBJ2-7; V gene: TRBV30; D gene: TRBD1; clone size: -; CDR3 DNA: TGTGCCTGGAGTCGACAGGGTATCAGGGACGAGCAGTACTTC; CDR3 protein: CAWSRQGIRDEQYF
J gene: TRBJ2-3; V gene: TRBV2; D gene: -; clone size: -; CDR3 DNA: TGTGCCAGCATCTGGGGGGACACAGATACGCAGTATTTT; CDR3 protein: CASIWGDTDTQYF
J gene: TRBJ1-2; V gene: TRBV15; D gene: -; clone size: -; CDR3 DNA: TGTGCCACCAGCAGAATAGTATTCTATGGCTACACCTTC; CDR3 protein: CATSRIVFYGYTF
J gene: TRBJ1-1; V gene: TRBV11-2; D gene: TRBD1; clone size: -; CDR3 DNA: TGTGCCAGCAGATACCAGAGGGGGGCAGGGGGCTTTAGCACTGAAGCTTTCTTT; CDR3 protein: CASRYQRGAGGFSTEAFF
J gene: TRBJ1-2; V gene: TRBV7-9; D gene: TRBD1; clone size: -; CDR3 DNA: TGTGCCAGCAGCCCGAGGACAGGGGGTCCCTATGGCTACACCTTC; CDR3 protein: CASSPRTGGPYGYTF
J gene: TRBJ2-5; V gene: TRBV13; D gene: -; clone size: -; CDR3 DNA: TGTGCCAGCAGCGAGTTCAAAGAGACCCAGTACTTC; CDR3 protein: CASSEFKETQYF
J gene: TRBJ2-1; V gene: TRBV3-1/TRBV3-2; D gene: TRBD2; clone size: -; CDR3 DNA: TGTGCCAGCGGCGGGGGTTCCTACAATGAGCAGTTCTTC; CDR3 protein: CASGGGSYNEQFF
J gene: TRBJ1-2; V gene: TRBV27; D gene: -; clone size: few; CDR3 DNA: TGTGCCAGCAGTTTATCGGTACACGAAAACTATGGCTACACCTTC; CDR3 protein: CASSLSVHENYGYTF
J gene: TRBJ1-5; V gene: TRBV21-1; D gene: -; clone size: -; CDR3 DNA: TGTGCCAGCAGCACTGGGATACTGACAGGGAGTGGCCAGCCCCAGCATTTT; CDR3 protein: CASSTGILTGSGQPQHF